The 3 T cell receptor beta chains presented below share a single source sample, sequenced in a study of response to subunit inactivated influenza vaccine. TCRdb itself ran the RT-PCR reads through MiXCR, one entry per CDR3 protein. The sample holds fewer than 750,000 distinct CDR3 sequences, approximately 14% seen once. The sample consisted of PBMCs from blood, taken 11 to 12 days after vaccination. Source of these receptors: a man aged 50 to 60 who received an inactivated influenza vaccine.

This chain uses TRBV7-9 with TRBJ1-1; unclear D gene. The CDR3 extends over 12 amino acids. The germline CDR1 and CDR2 sequences are SEHNR and FQNEAQ (reference sequence). Trimming cost V 1 base and J 12 bases, with 12 bases left between them. The CDR3 DNA sequence: TGTGCCAGCAGCTTAGGGGGTCGTGAGACTTTCTTT. Translating it yields CASSLGGRETFF.

The CDR3 coding sequence is TGCAGTGCCAAAACCGGGACTGCGCGAGGTGAGCAGTTCTTC. Its protein is CSAKTGTARGEQFF. V usage is TRBV20-1 and J usage is TRBJ2-1; a possible D gene is TRBD2 (6 bases). This CDR3 is 14 amino acids long. The ends were cut back, 6 bases at V and 9 bases at J, with 21 bases in the middle. CDR1 is DFQATT and CDR2 is SNEGSKA in the germline V gene (reference sequence).

The V and J genes are TRBV6-5 and TRBJ2-5; D possibly matches TRBD1 or TRBD2 (5 bases each). The CDR3 extends over 15 amino acids. V lost 2 bases and J 1 base, leaving 11 bases between the germline ends. The germline CDR1 and CDR2 sequences are MNHEY and SVGAGI. The CDR3 DNA reads TGTGCCAGCAGTTACGAGGGGAGTGTCCAAGAGACCCAGTACTTC. Translated, it gives CASSYEGSVQETQYF.